The entry below gives a single T cell receptor beta chain sequence along with its context. Antigen unknown. The data were taken from a study of cytomegalovirus exposure and HLA in healthy donors. Findings and caveats of the study: The authors later linked a missense DCLRE1C variant to TCR beta V- and J-gene trimming. DRB1 showed the most TCR associations and HLA-C the fewest in a later analysis, as rates varied by HLA locus. The classifier, whose performance was assessed in both the original and validation cohorts, reportedly diagnosed cytomegalovirus status with high specificity and sensitivity.

Donors were nominally healthy when sampled, though unrecorded immune exposures were likely. 13 Jbeta primers and 60 Vbeta primers were used for the PCR. Assay: immunoSEQ multiplex PCR; the TCRdb copy retains only in-frame clones and omits some. The table lists about 100,000 clones, around 79% of them singletons. V trimming: 3 bases; J trimming: 5 bases; junction bases outside the gene matches: 13. The CDR3 length is 17 residues. In germline, CDR1 is KGHSH, CDR2 LQKENI. The receptor comes from a woman between 40 and 50 years old in good health and CMV-seronegative. Sample: PBMCs. This chain links TRBV18 with TRBJ1-2; TRBD1 agrees at 9 bases. The CDR3 DNA reads TGTGCCAGCTCACCGCCGGACAGGGGAGTTCAATTTTATGGCTACACCTTC. Translation gives CASSPPDRGVQFYGYTF.